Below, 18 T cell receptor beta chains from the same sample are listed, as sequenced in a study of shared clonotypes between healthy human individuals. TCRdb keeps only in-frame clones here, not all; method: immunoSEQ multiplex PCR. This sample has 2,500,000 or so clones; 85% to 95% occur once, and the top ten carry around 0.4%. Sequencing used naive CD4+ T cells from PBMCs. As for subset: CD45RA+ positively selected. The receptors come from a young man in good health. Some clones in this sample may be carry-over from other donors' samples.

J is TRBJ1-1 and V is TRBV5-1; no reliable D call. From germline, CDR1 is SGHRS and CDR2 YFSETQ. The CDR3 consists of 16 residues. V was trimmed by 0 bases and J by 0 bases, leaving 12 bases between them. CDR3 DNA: TGCGCCAGCAGCTTGGCCCCAGGTCGGGTGAACACTGAAGCTTTCTTT. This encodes CASSLAPGRVNTEAFF. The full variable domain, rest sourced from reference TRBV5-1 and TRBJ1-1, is KAGVTQTPRYLIKTRGQQVTLSCSPISGHRSVSWYQQTPGQGLQFLFEYFSETQRNKGNFPGRFSGRQFSNSRSEMNVSTLELGDSALYLCASSLAPGRVNTEAFFGQGTRLTVV.

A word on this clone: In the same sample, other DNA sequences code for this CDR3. CDR3 residues: CATSRVRNEQFF. The CDR3 DNA is TGTGCCACCAGCAGAGTCCGGAATGAGCAGTTCTTC. The rearrangement joins TRBV15 to TRBJ2-1; the D is unclear. Germline-derived CDR1 and CDR2 are LNHNV and YYDKDF (reference sequence). The CDR3 consists of 12 residues. Trimming took 1 base from V and 7 from J, leaving 5 bases between them.

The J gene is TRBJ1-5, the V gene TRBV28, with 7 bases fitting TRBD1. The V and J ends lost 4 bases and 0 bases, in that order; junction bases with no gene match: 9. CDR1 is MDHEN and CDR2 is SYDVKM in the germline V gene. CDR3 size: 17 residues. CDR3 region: CASSSGQRPGSNQPQHF. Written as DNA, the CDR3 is TGTGCCAGCAGTTCGGGACAGCGGCCCGGTAGCAATCAGCCCCAGCATTTT.

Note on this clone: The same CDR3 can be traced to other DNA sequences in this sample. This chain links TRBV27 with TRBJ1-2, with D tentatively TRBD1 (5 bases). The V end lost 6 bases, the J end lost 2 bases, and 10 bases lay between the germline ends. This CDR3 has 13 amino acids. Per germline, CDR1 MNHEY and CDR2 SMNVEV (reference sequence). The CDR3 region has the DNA TGTGCCAGCAGAGGGGCAGGGAACTATGGCTACACCTTC. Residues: CASRGAGNYGYTF.

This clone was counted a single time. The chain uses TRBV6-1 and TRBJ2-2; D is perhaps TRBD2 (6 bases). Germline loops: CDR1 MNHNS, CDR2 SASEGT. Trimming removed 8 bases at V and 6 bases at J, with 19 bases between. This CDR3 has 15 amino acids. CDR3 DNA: TGTGCCAGCCTACTAGGGCTAGCGTTTCCCGGGGAGCTGTTTTTT. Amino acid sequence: CASLLGLAFPGELFF.

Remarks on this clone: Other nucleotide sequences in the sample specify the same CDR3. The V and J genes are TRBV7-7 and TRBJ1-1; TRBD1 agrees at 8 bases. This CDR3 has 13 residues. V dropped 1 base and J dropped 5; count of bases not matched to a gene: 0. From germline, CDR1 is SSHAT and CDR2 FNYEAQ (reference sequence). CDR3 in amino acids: CASSLGTGTEAFF. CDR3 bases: TGTGCCAGCAGCTTAGGGACAGGGACTGAAGCTTTCTTT. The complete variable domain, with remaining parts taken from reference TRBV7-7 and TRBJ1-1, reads GAGVSQSPRYKVTKRGQDVTLRCDPISSHATLYWYQQALGQGPEFLTYFNYEAQPDKSGLPSDRFSAERPEGSISTLTIQRTEQRDSAMYRCASSLGTGTEAFFGQGTRLTVV.

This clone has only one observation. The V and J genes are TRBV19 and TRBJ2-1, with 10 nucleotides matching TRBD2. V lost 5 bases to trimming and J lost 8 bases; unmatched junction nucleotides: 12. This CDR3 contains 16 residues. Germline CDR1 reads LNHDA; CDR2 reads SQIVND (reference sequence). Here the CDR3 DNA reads TGTGCCAGTAGTGGACTGAGCGGGAGGGCCGGGGATGAGCAGTTCTTC. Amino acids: CASSGLSGRAGDEQFF.

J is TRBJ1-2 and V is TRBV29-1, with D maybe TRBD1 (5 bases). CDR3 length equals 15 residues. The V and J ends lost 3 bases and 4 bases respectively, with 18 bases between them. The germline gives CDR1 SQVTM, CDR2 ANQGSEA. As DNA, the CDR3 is TGCAGCGTTGAGGGTCGGGGGATCAGTAGCTATGGCTACACCTTC. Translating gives CSVEGRGISSYGYTF.

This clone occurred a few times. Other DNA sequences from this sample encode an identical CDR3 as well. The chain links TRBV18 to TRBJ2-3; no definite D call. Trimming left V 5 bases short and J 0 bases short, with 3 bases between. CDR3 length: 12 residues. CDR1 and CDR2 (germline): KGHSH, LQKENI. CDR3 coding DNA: TGTGCCAGCTCAACTAGCACAGATACGCAGTATTTT. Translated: CASSTSTDTQYF.

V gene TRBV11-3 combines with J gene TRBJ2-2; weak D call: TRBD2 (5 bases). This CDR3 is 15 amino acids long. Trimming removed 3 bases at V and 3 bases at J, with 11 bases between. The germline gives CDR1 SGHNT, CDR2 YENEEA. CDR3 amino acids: CASSLNGEHTGELFF. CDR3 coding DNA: TGTGCCAGCAGCTTGAACGGGGAGCACACCGGGGAGCTGTTTTTT.

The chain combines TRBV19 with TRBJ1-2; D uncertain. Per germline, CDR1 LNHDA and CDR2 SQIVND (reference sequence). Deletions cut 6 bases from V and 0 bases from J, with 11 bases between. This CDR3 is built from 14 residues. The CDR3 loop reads CASRETWTNYGYTF. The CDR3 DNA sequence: TGTGCCAGTAGAGAGACTTGGACTAACTATGGCTACACCTTC.

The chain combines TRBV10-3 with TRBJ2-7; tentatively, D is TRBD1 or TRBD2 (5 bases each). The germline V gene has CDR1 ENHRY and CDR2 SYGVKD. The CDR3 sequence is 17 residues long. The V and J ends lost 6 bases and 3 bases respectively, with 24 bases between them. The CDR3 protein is CAISRGEGLGSFYEQYF. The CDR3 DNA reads TGTGCCATCAGCCGAGGGGAAGGGCTAGGGTCGTTCTACGAGCAGTACTTC.

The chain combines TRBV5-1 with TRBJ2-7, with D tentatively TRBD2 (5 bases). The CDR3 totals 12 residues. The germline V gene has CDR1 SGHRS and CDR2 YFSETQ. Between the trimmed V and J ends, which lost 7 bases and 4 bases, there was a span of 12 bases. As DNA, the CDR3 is TGCGCCAGCTGGAGCCTAGCTTACGAGCAGTACTTC. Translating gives CASWSLAYEQYF.

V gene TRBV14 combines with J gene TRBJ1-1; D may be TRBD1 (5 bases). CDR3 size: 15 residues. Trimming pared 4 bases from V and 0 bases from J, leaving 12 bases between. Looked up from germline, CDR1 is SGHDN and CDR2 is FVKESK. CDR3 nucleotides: TGTGCCAGCAGCCGACCGGGACTCATGAACACTGAAGCTTTCTTT. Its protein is CASSRPGLMNTEAFF.

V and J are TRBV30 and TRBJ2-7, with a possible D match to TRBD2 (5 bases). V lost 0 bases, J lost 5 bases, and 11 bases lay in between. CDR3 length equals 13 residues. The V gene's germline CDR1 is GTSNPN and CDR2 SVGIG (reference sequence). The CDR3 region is CAWSVKAADEQYF. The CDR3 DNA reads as TGTGCCTGGAGTGTAAAGGCAGCGGACGAGCAGTACTTC.

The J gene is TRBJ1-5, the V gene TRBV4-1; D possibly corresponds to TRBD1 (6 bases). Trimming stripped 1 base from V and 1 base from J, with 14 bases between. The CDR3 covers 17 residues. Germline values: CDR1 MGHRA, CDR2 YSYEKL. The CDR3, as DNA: TGCGCCAGCAGCCAAGGAAAAGGGGGGACGAGCAATCAGCCCCAGCATTTT. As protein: CASSQGKGGTSNQPQHF.

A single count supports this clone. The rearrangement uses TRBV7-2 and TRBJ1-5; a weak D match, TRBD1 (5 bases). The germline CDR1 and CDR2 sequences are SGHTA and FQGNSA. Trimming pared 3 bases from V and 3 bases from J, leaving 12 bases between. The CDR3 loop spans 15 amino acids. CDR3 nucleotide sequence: TGTGCCAGCAGCTTTGGGACGGGGGTCAATCAGCCCCAGCATTTT. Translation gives CASSFGTGVNQPQHF.

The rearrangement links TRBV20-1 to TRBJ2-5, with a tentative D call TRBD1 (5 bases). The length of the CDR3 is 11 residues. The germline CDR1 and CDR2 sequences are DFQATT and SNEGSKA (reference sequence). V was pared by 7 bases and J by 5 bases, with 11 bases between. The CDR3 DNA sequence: TGCAGTGGTGACAGTCGGGAGACCCAGTACTTC. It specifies CSGDSRETQYF.